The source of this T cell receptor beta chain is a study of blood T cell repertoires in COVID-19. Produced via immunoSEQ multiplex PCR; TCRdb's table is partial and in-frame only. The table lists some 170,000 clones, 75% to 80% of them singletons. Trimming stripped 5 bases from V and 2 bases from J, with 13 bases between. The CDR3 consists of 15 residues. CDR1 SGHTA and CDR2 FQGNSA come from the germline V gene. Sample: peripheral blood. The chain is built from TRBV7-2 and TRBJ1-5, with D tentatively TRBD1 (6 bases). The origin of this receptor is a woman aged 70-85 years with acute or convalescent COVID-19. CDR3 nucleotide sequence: TGTGCCAGCAGCCCGCAGGCAGGGGGCAATCAGCCCCAGCATTTT. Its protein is CASSPQAGGNQPQHF.